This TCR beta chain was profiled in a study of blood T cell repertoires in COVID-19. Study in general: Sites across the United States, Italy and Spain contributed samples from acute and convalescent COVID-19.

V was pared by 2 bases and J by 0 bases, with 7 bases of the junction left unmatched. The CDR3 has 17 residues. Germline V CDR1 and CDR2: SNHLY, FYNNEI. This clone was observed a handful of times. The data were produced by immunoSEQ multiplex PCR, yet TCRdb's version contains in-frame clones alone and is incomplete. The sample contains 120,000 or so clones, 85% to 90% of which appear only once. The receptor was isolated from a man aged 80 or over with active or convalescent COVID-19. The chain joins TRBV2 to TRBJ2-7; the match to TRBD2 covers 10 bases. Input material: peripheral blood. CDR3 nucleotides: TGTGCCAGCAGTGAAAGGACTAGCGGCAGAAGCTCCTACGAGCAGTACTTC. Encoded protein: CASSERTSGRSSYEQYF.